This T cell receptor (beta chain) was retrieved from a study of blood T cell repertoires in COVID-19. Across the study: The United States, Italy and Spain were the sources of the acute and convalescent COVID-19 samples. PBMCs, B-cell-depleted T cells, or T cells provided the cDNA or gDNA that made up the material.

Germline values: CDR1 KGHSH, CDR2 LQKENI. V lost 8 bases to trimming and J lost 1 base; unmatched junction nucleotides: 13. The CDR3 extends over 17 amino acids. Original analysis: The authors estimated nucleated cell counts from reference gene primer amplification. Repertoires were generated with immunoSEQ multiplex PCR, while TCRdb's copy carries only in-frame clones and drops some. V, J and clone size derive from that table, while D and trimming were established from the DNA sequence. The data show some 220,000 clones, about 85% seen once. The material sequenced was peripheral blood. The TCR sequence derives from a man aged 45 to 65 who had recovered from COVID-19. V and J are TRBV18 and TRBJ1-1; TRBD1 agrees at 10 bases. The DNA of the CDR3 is TGTGCCAGCGACCGACAGGGGGCGCAAAGGGGGAACACTGAAGCTTTCTTT. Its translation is CASDRQGAQRGNTEAFF.